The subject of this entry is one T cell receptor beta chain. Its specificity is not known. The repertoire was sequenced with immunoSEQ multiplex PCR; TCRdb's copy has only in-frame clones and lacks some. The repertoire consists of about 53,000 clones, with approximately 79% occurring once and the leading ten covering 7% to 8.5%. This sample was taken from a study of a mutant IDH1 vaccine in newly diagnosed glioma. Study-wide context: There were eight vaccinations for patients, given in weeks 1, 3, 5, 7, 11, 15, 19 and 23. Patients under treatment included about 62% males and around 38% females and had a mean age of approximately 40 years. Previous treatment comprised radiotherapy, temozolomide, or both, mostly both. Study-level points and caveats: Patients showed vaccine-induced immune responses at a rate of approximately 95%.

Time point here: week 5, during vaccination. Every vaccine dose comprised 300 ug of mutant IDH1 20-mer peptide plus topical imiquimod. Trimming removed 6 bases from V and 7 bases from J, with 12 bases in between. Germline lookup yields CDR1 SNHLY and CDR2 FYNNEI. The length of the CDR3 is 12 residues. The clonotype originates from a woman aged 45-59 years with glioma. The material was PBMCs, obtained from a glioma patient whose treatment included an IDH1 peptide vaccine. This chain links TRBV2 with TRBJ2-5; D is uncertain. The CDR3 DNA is TGTGCCAGCAGCGACCCCCGTGGGACCCAGTACTTC. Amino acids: CASSDPRGTQYF.